Reported below is one T cell receptor beta chain. Its specificity is not known. CD45RO-negative CD8 cells positively selected for CCR7 made up the naive population, which excluded terminally differentiated effector memory CD45RA+ cells. Study donors comprised healthy, HIV-negative adults devoid of recent acute infection or vaccination. The CDR3 sequence is 18 residues long. V trimming: 5 bases; J trimming: 7 bases; junction bases outside the gene matches: 19. The germline CDR1 and CDR2 sequences are MDHEN and SYDVKM. How the authors handled the data: Junction-only sequences without quality scores were provided by ImmunoSEQ, so filtering was different. Assay used: immunoSEQ multiplex PCR; TCRdb lists only in-frame clones, some missing. V and J calls and clone size are those listed in that table; D and trimming were worked out from the DNA. The sample lists nearly 600,000 clones, less than 97% occurring once.

This sample is drawn from a study of shared clonotypes between healthy human individuals. Findings and limits, study-wide: Memory subsets generally showed smaller estimated richness than naive subsets did. Only blood underwent sampling, and tissue repertoires likely differ.

The TCR originated in a young woman in good health. The chain is built from TRBV28 and TRBJ1-1; 10 nucleotides agree with TRBD1. Specimen: naive CD8+ T cells sorted from blood. The CDR3 region is CASSILRRDRGSSFEAFF. Here the CDR3 DNA reads TGTGCCAGCAGTATTCTAAGACGGGACAGGGGATCTTCTTTTGAAGCTTTCTTT.